This entry features one T cell receptor (beta chain) sequence. The antigen remains unidentified. The sample belongs to a study of T cells after yellow fever vaccination. Study details: The fractions with low cell numbers were processed using SMART-Seq v4 Ultra Low Input. Study-level results: Subsequent to the booster, the majority of primary-vaccination clones reappeared (about 97% CD4, 85% to 90% CD8). Shared CD4/CD8 clonotypes were a small share, likely from convergent recombination.

Template-switching 5'RACE yielded the TCR cDNA; a universal primer site and UMIs were added in the process. TCRdb reanalysed the 5' RACE reads using MiXCR and keeps one entry per CDR3 protein. This sample yields 300,000 or so distinct CDR3 sequences, of which 3.5% to 4.5% are seen a single time; less than 25% belongs to the top ten. V was clipped by 6 bases and J by 5 bases; unmatched bases: 4. CDR3 length equals 13 residues. Germline V gene lookup returns CDR1 MDHEN and CDR2 SYDVKM. This clonotype was obtained from a man in his late teens or twenties who received the YFV17D yellow fever vaccine. The gene calls are TRBV28 and TRBJ2-3, with 8 nucleotides matching TRBD2. The sample was PBMCs, taken 5 days after the yellow fever booster vaccination. The CDR3 DNA reads TGTGCCAGCAGCCCGGGGGGGCTAGATACGCAGTATTTT. Encoded protein: CASSPGGLDTQYF.